Listed below are T cell receptor beta chains from one sample, sequenced in a study of cytomegalovirus exposure and HLA in healthy donors. Measured with immunoSEQ multiplex PCR; TCRdb has only the in-frame clones, and not every one. The sample records over 200,000 clones, around nine tenths being singletons. The sequencing input was PBMCs. The receptor source for this set is a woman aged 18-30 years in good health and CMV-seronegative. Each CDR3 is given with its conserved first and last residue. A D gene is named only where the DNA matches it firmly. The size of a clone is reported for some rows only, either as once, few or many, or as a class for expanded clones.

-	TRBV19	TRBJ2-1	-	TGTGCCAGTAAACCAGGGGTCGGGCTCGAGCTGAGCTCCTACAATGAGCAGTTCTTC	CASKPGVGLELSSYNEQFF
-	TRBV13	TRBJ2-1	TRBD1	TGTGCCAGCAGTTCACGCTCCGGGACAGGGGGCTACAATGAGCAGTTCTTC	CASSSRSGTGGYNEQFF
-	TRBV6-5	TRBJ2-3	TRBD2	TGTGCCAGCAGCGGACTAGCGGGGACCACAGATACGCAGTATTTT	CASSGLAGTTDTQYF
-	TRBV30	TRBJ1-4	TRBD1	TGTGCCTGGACCCGGGAAGCAGGGGGTTTTAATGAAAAACTGTTTTTT	CAWTREAGGFNEKLFF
-	TRBV4-2	TRBJ2-7	TRBD2	TGTGCCAGCAGCCAAGACGCGGGAGGGCCCTACGAGCAGTACTTC	CASSQDAGGPYEQYF
-	TRBV5-1	TRBJ2-7	TRBD1	TGCGCCAGCAGCGGAGGACAGGGGTACGAGCAGTACTTC	CASSGGQGYEQYF
-	TRBV5-1	TRBJ1-1	-	TGCGCCAGCAGCTTGGGACAGGTAAACACTGAAGCTTTCTTT	CASSLGQVNTEAFF
-	TRBV4-1	TRBJ1-5	TRBD1	TGCGCCAGCAGCCAAGCTGGACAGGGTGTTCAGCCCCAGCATTTT	CASSQAGQGVQPQHF
once	TRBV27	TRBJ2-7	-	TGTGCCAGCCGGCTTGGCGGCGCATACGAGCAGTACTTC	CASRLGGAYEQYF
-	TRBV28	TRBJ2-7	-	TGTGCCAGCAGTTTCTCCTTAAACTCCTACGAGCAGTACTTC	CASSFSLNSYEQYF
-	TRBV9	TRBJ2-1	TRBD2	TGTGCCAGCAGCGTTGGCGGCGCTAGCGGGAGCCTAAATGAGCAGTTCTTC	CASSVGGASGSLNEQFF
-	TRBV4-1	TRBJ2-1	TRBD2	TGCGCCAGCAGCCAAGTTCCGGGACTAGCGCTATCCCACAATGAGCAGTTCTTC	CASSQVPGLALSHNEQFF
-	TRBV27	TRBJ2-1	TRBD2	TGTGCCAGCAGTTTATCCCGCTGGTCGGCTAGCGGGAGCAGAAATGAGCAGTTCTTC	CASSLSRWSASGSRNEQFF
-	TRBV27	TRBJ2-7	-	TGTGCCAGCAGTCTCCAACAGGGATCGTTAGACGAGCAGTACTTC	CASSLQQGSLDEQYF
once	TRBV9	TRBJ2-1	TRBD2	TGTGCCAGCAGCGTAGGGGAGACTAGCGGGAGGGTGGGCTACAATGAGCAGTTCTTC	CASSVGETSGRVGYNEQFF
-	TRBV28	TRBJ2-1	TRBD2	TGTGCCAGCAGTTTTCTAGCGGCCTACAATGAGCAGTTCTTC	CASSFLAAYNEQFF
-	TRBV29-1	TRBJ1-1	-	TGCAGCGTTCAGGTGGGTAACACTGAAGCTTTCTTT	CSVQVGNTEAFF
-	TRBV28	TRBJ2-7	-	TGTGCCAGCAGTTTTGGCAGTATCTACGAGCAGTACTTC	CASSFGSIYEQYF
once	TRBV19	TRBJ1-5	-	TGTGCCAGTAAATTACAGGGAGAGAGGGTTCAGCCCCAGCATTTT	CASKLQGERVQPQHF
-	TRBV2	TRBJ1-1	-	TGTGCCAGCAGTGAAGTGGCCCAGGCGAACACTGAAGCTTTCTTT	CASSEVAQANTEAFF
-	TRBV27	TRBJ2-7	-	TGTGCCAGCAGTTCTCCGGGACTCCCCTCCTACGAGCAGTACTTC	CASSSPGLPSYEQYF
-	TRBV9	TRBJ1-1	-	TGTGCCAGCAGCGTAGATGCCAGGAACACTGAAGCTTTCTTT	CASSVDARNTEAFF
-	TRBV27	TRBJ1-1	TRBD1	TGTGCCAGCAGGACCCGGACAGGCAAGAACACTGAAGCTTTCTTT	CASRTRTGKNTEAFF
-	TRBV30	TRBJ2-1	TRBD1	TGTGCCTGGAATTACCGGGACAGGGATTCCAATGAGCAGTTCTTC	CAWNYRDRDSNEQFF
-	TRBV15	TRBJ2-7	TRBD1	TGTGCCACCAGCAGAGATCCCCAACACAGGGGACGGGGCTACGAGCAGTACTTC	CATSRDPQHRGRGYEQYF
-	TRBV5-1	TRBJ2-5	-	TGCGCCAGCAGCCTGACTTCGACCTATAGGGGGGAGACCCAGTACTTC	CASSLTSTYRGETQYF
-	TRBV9	TRBJ2-7	-	TGTGCCAGCAGCAAAGGACCCAGGGAAACCCACGAGCAGTACTTC	CASSKGPRETHEQYF
-	TRBV2	TRBJ2-3	-	TGTGCCAGCAGCCTTACAGATACGCAGTATTTT	CASSLTDTQYF
-	TRBV7-2	TRBJ2-1	TRBD1	TGTGCCAGCAGGCCCGAAGAACACAGGGGCTACAATGAGCAGTTCTTC	CASRPEEHRGYNEQFF
-	TRBV28	TRBJ1-1	-	TGTGCCAGCAGTTTAGGAGTCGCTGAAGCTTTCTTT	CASSLGVAEAFF
few	TRBV10-3	TRBJ2-1	-	TGTGCCATCAGTGAGGTCTCTTTCAATGAGCAGTTCTTC	CAISEVSFNEQFF
once	TRBV9	TRBJ2-3	-	TGTGCCAGCAGCGTAGCTGTGGGGGACAGGGGTATGCTAGCGGGGGAGAATACGCAGTATTTT	CASSVAVGDRGMLAGENTQYF
once	TRBV2	TRBJ2-7	-	TGTGCCAGCAGTGAAACTAGATACGAGCAGTACTTC	CASSETRYEQYF
-	TRBV28	TRBJ1-1	-	TGTGCCAGCAGTATCAGAACAGGGAACACTGAAGCTTTCTTT	CASSIRTGNTEAFF
-	TRBV13	TRBJ1-5	-	TGTGCCAGCAGCTTAAGGAGCAGGGTAGGGTTAAGCAATCAGCCCCAGCATTTT	CASSLRSRVGLSNQPQHF
-	TRBV6-5	TRBJ1-1	-	TGTGCCAGCAGTTACTCGAAGGGGTACCCTGAAGCTTTCTTT	CASSYSKGYPEAFF
few	TRBV18	TRBJ2-7	-	TGTGCCAGCTCACCAGAAACAGGGAACGAGCAGTACTTC	CASSPETGNEQYF
-	TRBV23-1	TRBJ2-3	TRBD1	TGCGCCAGCAGTCAATCATGTACAGGGGGGCCCGATACGCAGTATTTT	CASSQSCTGGPDTQYF
-	TRBV7-3	TRBJ2-2	TRBD2	TGTGCCAGCAGCCCACTAGCGGGATTTTACCCCGGGGAGCTGTTTTTT	CASSPLAGFYPGELFF
-	TRBV4-1	TRBJ2-2	TRBD2	TGCGCCAGCAGCCGCGGACTAGCGGATTTACGGCTGTTTTTT	CASSRGLADLRLFF
many	TRBV2	TRBJ2-1	TRBD2	TGTGCCAGCAGTGAAGCGGGACTAGCGGGAAACAATGAGCAGTTCTTC	CASSEAGLAGNNEQFF
-	TRBV5-1	TRBJ2-6	TRBD1	TGCGCCAGTGGGACAGGGCAGTCTGGGGCCAACGTCCTGACTTTC	CASGTGQSGANVLTF
-	TRBV2	TRBJ2-3	-	TGTGCCAGCAGGGACTCGACTACTATCACAGATACGCAGTATTTT	CASRDSTTITDTQYF
-	TRBV5-1	TRBJ2-3	-	TGCGCCAGCAGCTTGGGCAGCGTGACAGCGCAGTATTTT	CASSLGSVTAQYF
-	TRBV6-5	TRBJ1-1	-	TGTGCCAGCAGTTACTCTTACGGAGGGCACACTGAAGCTTTCTTT	CASSYSYGGHTEAFF
once	TRBV29-1	TRBJ2-1	TRBD2	TGCAGCGTTGAAGGGATAGCGGGAGCCCCGGGCAATGAGCAGTTCTTC	CSVEGIAGAPGNEQFF
-	TRBV27	TRBJ2-3	TRBD1	TGTGCCAGCAGTTTAGGGACAGGGAGACAAACGCAGTATTTT	CASSLGTGRQTQYF